One sample yielded the 12 T cell receptor beta chains listed below, sequenced in a study of T cell responses to AZD1222 COVID-19 vaccine. TCRdb's copy holds only in-frame clones and misses some; the assay was immunoSEQ multiplex PCR. This sample carries roughly 150,000 clones, 90% to 95% of them seen once, and the ten largest clones take 2% to 2.5%. This sample comprised peripheral blood, obtained on day 0 of AZD1222 vaccination. The source of these receptors is an adult in good health.

The chain is built from TRBV11-2 and TRBJ2-7; D not certain. Trimming removed 0 bases from V and 6 bases from J, with 12 bases in between. Germline loops: CDR1 SGHAT, CDR2 FQNNGV. This CDR3 contains 14 residues. CDR3 bases: TGTGCCAGCAGCTTAGATTCGGTTTATGCCGAGCAGTACTTC. As protein: CASSLDSVYAEQYF. Looking up the rest from reference TRBV11-2 and TRBJ2-7 gives the full variable domain: EAGVAQSPRYKIIEKRQSVAFWCNPISGHATLYWYQQILGQGPKLLIQFQNNGVVDDSQLPKDRFSAERLKGVDSTLKIQPAKLEDSAVYLCASSLDSVYAEQYFGPGTRLTVT.

J is TRBJ1-5 and V is TRBV29-1; D possibly corresponds to TRBD1 (6 bases). Trimming left V 6 bases short and J 4 bases short, with 13 bases between. The CDR3 consists of 13 residues. The germline V gene encodes CDR1 SQVTM and CDR2 ANQGSEA. The CDR3 is CSVTGGRNQPQHF. The CDR3 DNA sequence: TGCAGCGTAACGGGGGGCAGGAATCAGCCCCAGCATTTT.

This chain links TRBV7-3 with TRBJ1-5; tentatively, D is TRBD1 (5 bases). V was clipped by 2 bases and J by 6 bases, with 8 bases between them. Germline loops: CDR1 SGHTA, CDR2 FQGTGA. The CDR3 is made up of 13 amino acids. CDR3 DNA: TGTGCCAGCAGCTTAGGTAGGGGTCAGCCCCAGCATTTT. Translation: CASSLGRGQPQHF.

The gene calls are TRBV30 and TRBJ2-7; D unclear. The germline V gene encodes CDR1 GTSNPN and CDR2 SVGIG (reference sequence). V lost 0 bases and J 6 bases, leaving 21 bases between the germline ends. The CDR3 has 16 amino acids. CDR3 bases: TGTGCCTGGAGTGTACGGAAAACTTCGCCCTCAGGCGAGCAGTACTTC. Encoded protein: CAWSVRKTSPSGEQYF.

J is TRBJ2-5 and V is TRBV19; 8 nucleotides line up with TRBD1. Looked up from germline, CDR1 is LNHDA and CDR2 is SQIVND (reference sequence). The length of the CDR3 is 16 residues. J was trimmed by 5 bases and V by 3 bases; bases with no gene match: 11. The CDR3 DNA reads TGTGCCAGTAGTATCGGGGCAGGGGGCATGTCGGAGACCCAGTACTTC. Translation: CASSIGAGGMSETQYF. The full variable domain, in which reference TRBV19 and TRBJ2-5 provide the parts outside the CDR3, is DGGITQSPKYLFRKEGQNVTLSCEQNLNHDAMYWYRQDPGQGLRLIYYSQIVNDFQKGDIAEGYSVSREKKESFPLTVTSAQKNPTAFYLCASSIGAGGMSETQYFGPGTRLLVL.

The chain has TRBV27 and TRBJ1-3; perhaps TRBD1 as D (5 bases). V was pared by 1 base and J by 4 bases, with 5 bases between. The CDR3 extends over 13 amino acids. Germline CDR1 and CDR2: MNHEY and SMNVEV (reference sequence). The CDR3 coding sequence is TGTGCCAGCAGTTTATGGGGGGGAAACACCATATATTTT. Residues: CASSLWGGNTIYF.

The chain joins TRBV6-5 to TRBJ1-5; no reliable D call. V dropped 0 bases and J dropped 4 bases, with 10 bases sitting between them. In germline, CDR1 is MNHEY, CDR2 SVGAGI. This CDR3 spans 15 amino acids. The CDR3 sequence: CASSYSRPVNQPQHF. As DNA, the CDR3 is TGTGCCAGCAGTTACTCGAGGCCGGTGAATCAGCCCCAGCATTTT.

The CDR3 is CASSFPATYTQYF. The CDR3 DNA reads TGTGCCAGCAGCTTTCCGGCAACCTATACGCAGTATTTT. The V gene is TRBV5-6, the J gene TRBJ2-3; unclear D gene. The V gene lost 2 bases and the J gene lost 7 bases, with 11 bases spanning the gap. Germline-derived CDR1 and CDR2 are SGHDT and YYEEEE. The CDR3 has 13 amino acids.

The chain has TRBV12-2 and TRBJ2-7. TRBV12-2 counts as a pseudogene. The CDR3 covers 15 residues. This CDR3 reads CASRPRIDLFREQYF. The CDR3 coding sequence is TGTGCAAGTCGCCCCCGTATCGACCTCTTCCGCGAGCAGTACTTC.

This chain uses TRBV19 with TRBJ2-3; a possible D gene is TRBD1 (5 bases). Trimming shortened V by 6 bases and J by 2 bases, and 15 bases separated the two germline ends. The CDR3 covers 15 residues. CDR1 is LNHDA and CDR2 is SQIVND in the germline V gene (reference sequence). CDR3 in amino acids: CASSTQGRPTDTQYF. The CDR3 bases are TGTGCCAGTAGCACCCAGGGTCGGCCCACAGATACGCAGTATTTT.

The chain carries TRBV29-1 and TRBJ2-7, with TRBD2 matching over 14 bases. J was trimmed by 6 bases and V by 4 bases; bases with no gene match: 5. Per germline, CDR1 SQVTM and CDR2 ANQGSEA. The CDR3 has 14 amino acids. The CDR3 reads CSVGTSGGRSEQYF. CDR3 DNA: TGCAGCGTTGGGACTAGCGGGGGGAGGAGCGAGCAGTACTTC.

The V gene is TRBV6-1, the J gene TRBJ1-4, with 7 bases aligning to TRBD1. J lost 4 bases, V lost 4 bases, and 15 bases had no gene match. This CDR3 is built from 18 residues. CDR1 is MNHNS and CDR2 is SASEGT in the germline V gene. The DNA of the CDR3 is TGTGCCAGCAGTGGTTTAGGGCAGGGGGTTTTCGGTAATGAAAAACTGTTTTTT. It specifies CASSGLGQGVFGNEKLFF.